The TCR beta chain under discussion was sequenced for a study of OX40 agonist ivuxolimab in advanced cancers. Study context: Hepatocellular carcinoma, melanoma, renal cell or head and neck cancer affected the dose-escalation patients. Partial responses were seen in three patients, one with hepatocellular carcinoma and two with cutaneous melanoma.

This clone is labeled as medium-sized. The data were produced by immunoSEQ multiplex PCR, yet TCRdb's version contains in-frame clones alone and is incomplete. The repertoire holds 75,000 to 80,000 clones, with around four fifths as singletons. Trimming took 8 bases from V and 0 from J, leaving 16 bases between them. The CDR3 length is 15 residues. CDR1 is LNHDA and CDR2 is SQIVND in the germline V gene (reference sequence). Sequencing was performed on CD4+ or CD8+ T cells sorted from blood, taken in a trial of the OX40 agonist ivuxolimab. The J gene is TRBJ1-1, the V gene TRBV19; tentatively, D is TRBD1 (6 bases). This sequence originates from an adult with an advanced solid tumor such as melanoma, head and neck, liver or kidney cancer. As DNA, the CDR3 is TGTGCCAGTCTTAGTCCGGGACACCTGAACACTGAAGCTTTCTTT. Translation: CASLSPGHLNTEAFF.